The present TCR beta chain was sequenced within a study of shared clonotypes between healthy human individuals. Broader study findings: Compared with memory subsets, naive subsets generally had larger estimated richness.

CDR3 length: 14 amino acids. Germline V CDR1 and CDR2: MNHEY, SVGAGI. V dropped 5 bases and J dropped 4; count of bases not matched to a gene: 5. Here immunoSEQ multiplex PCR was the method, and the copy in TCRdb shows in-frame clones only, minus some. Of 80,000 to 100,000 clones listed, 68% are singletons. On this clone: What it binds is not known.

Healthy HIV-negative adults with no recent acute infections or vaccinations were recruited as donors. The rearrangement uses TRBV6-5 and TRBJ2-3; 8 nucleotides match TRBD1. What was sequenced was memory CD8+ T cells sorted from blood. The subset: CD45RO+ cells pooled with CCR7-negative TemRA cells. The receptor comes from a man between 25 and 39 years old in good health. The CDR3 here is CASSPGQGPDTQYF. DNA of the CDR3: TGTGCCAGCAGTCCTGGACAGGGACCAGATACGCAGTATTTT.